Listed below are T cell receptor beta chains from one sample, sequenced in a study of blood T cell repertoires in COVID-19. Measured with immunoSEQ multiplex PCR; TCRdb has only the in-frame clones, and not every one. This sample has roughly 120,000 clones, with 70% to 85% found just once. Sample: peripheral blood. The receptors here all came from a human donor with acute or convalescent COVID-19. The donor label of this sample is uncertain. CDR3s include the opening cysteine and the closing phenylalanine or tryptophan. Fields, in order: CDR3 length, V gene, D gene, J gene, CDR3 protein. A D gene is named only where the DNA matches it firmly.

16	TRBV3-1/TRBV3-2	TRBD2	TRBJ2-7	CASSQDVSGSTYEQYF
11	TRBV29-1	NA	TRBJ2-1	CSVNTYNEQFF
14	TRBV24-1	TRBD1	TRBJ1-5	CATSDRTGGGPQHF
16	TRBV18	NA	TRBJ1-3	CASSRDRRSSGNTIYF
13	TRBV7-2	NA	TRBJ1-5	CASSFTHNQPQHF
13	TRBV5-6	NA	TRBJ1-1	CASSFQGNTEAFF
15	TRBV3-1/TRBV3-2	NA	TRBJ2-6	CASSPRLRGANVLTF
14	TRBV2	TRBD1	TRBJ2-7	CASRTGTASYEQYF
15	TRBV6-5	NA	TRBJ1-1	CASSHGGMGGTEAFF
13	TRBV2	TRBD2	TRBJ2-7	CASSARTTSGNYF
12	TRBV25-1	NA	TRBJ1-4	CASRGANEKLFF
15	TRBV18	TRBD1	TRBJ2-7	CASSLRTGRIHEQYF
13	TRBV19	NA	TRBJ1-1	CASSKGVMTEAFF
17	TRBV28	TRBD2	TRBJ2-7	CASSQSLGGGRLGEQYF
14	TRBV18	NA	TRBJ2-7	CASSPPGDSYEQYF
16	TRBV12-2	NA	TRBJ1-4	CASRFAGGTGYEKLFF
19	TRBV4-2	TRBD2	TRBJ2-3	CASSQASRTSGGPGHTQYF
13	TRBV29-1	TRBD1	TRBJ2-3	CSVWDRVADTQYF
16	TRBV6-5	NA	TRBJ1-3	CASSYSSRGSGNTIYF
13	TRBV6-2/TRBV6-3	NA	TRBJ2-5	CASSPEGQETQYF
13	TRBV12-3/TRBV12-4	TRBD1	TRBJ1-4	CASRDRDGEKLFF
15	TRBV7-9	TRBD1	TRBJ1-1	CASSFGQGGDTEAFF
15	TRBV6-5	NA	TRBJ2-2	CASGWGRGGTGELFF
13	TRBV29-1	TRBD2	TRBJ2-3	CSARLAPTDTQYF
12	TRBV3-1/TRBV3-2	TRBD2	TRBJ2-3	CASSPQRDGRYF
14	TRBV9	TRBD1	TRBJ2-7	CASSPWTGEGEQYF
13	TRBV6-5	TRBD1	TRBJ1-4	CASCRDRGEKLFF
13	TRBV11-2	NA	TRBJ1-2	CASSFFGENGYTF
16	TRBV5-1	NA	TRBJ2-2	CASSEVWVSDTGELFF
16	TRBV9	TRBD1	TRBJ2-2	CASSVGTGMSTGELFF
14	TRBV10-3	NA	TRBJ1-5	CAISDGRENQPQHF
16	TRBV27	TRBD2	TRBJ2-2	CASSSWGGVGTGELFF
13	TRBV19	TRBD1	TRBJ1-2	CASSPGTVYGYTF
12	TRBV12-3/TRBV12-4	NA	TRBJ1-5	CASSQGFQPQHF
12	TRBV19	NA	TRBJ2-3	CASSTYSDTQYF
16	TRBV4-1	NA	TRBJ2-1	CASSQVAVGGPNEQFF
15	TRBV19	NA	TRBJ2-1	CASTMTGVKREEQFF
15	TRBV5-5	NA	TRBJ1-1	CASSLVGGSGTEAFF
15	TRBV21-1	NA	TRBJ1-2	CASSKGLGQNYGYTF
16	TRBV6-1	NA	TRBJ2-2	CASSVYTGTNTGELFF
15	TRBV4-1	TRBD1	TRBJ1-5	CASSRDGQGFQPQHF
15	TRBV24-1	TRBD2	TRBJ2-1	CATSDRTSSPFEQFF
12	TRBV12-3/TRBV12-4	NA	TRBJ2-3	CASSQGGDTQYF
14	TRBV21-1	NA	TRBJ1-2	CASSKDPGKDGYTF
14	TRBV29-1	TRBD1	TRBJ2-3	CSVEEHRGSDTQYF
19	TRBV11-2	NA	TRBJ1-3	CASSLNSRSVARTGNTIYF
16	TRBV2	TRBD1	TRBJ2-6	CASRAQGFSGANVLTF
15	TRBV28	TRBD1	TRBJ1-6	CASSLQGAYNSPLHF
15	TRBV5-5	NA	TRBJ1-6	CASKTESSYNSPLHF